The 28 T cell receptor beta chains presented below share a single source sample, sequenced in a study of T cells in localized non-small cell lung cancer. Produced via immunoSEQ multiplex PCR; TCRdb's table is partial and in-frame only. The table shows roughly 28,000 clones, with approximately 86% occurring only once. Sample: peripheral blood, taken before any cancer treatment. All receptors come from a male donor older than 55 with stage I lung adenocarcinoma.

This clone was seen once. The chain is built from TRBV7-6 and TRBJ2-5, with 9 nucleotides matching TRBD2. Trimming took 1 base from V and 2 from J; bases not matched to a gene: 2. The germline V gene has CDR1 SGHVS and CDR2 FNYEAQ. CDR3 length: 15 amino acids. The CDR3: CASSLGAGGQETQYF. The CDR3 nucleotides are TGTGCCAGCAGCTTAGGGGCGGGGGGGCAAGAGACCCAGTACTTC.

V and J are TRBV5-1 and TRBJ2-7; D ambiguous. The CDR3 contains 14 residues. Trimming took off 0 bases at V and 4 bases at J, with 11 bases between the two ends. Germline CDR1 and CDR2: SGHRS and YFSETQ. The CDR3 coding sequence is TGCGCCAGCAGCTTGGTACCAGGAAGATACGAGCAGTACTTC. Residues: CASSLVPGRYEQYF.

The rearrangement links TRBV10-2 to TRBJ2-1; possible D gene TRBD2, 6 bases. Germline V CDR1 and CDR2: WSHSY, SAAADI. The ends were cut back, 5 bases at V and 9 bases at J, with 11 bases in the middle. The CDR3 sequence is 12 residues long. CDR3 nucleotide sequence: TGCGCCAGCAGTTTTGGGGGGACTGAGCAGTTCTTC. It codes for CASSFGGTEQFF.

The chain uses TRBV5-1 and TRBJ2-5, with 8 bases fitting TRBD2. The germline V gene encodes CDR1 SGHRS and CDR2 YFSETQ. This CDR3 spans 14 amino acids. J was trimmed by 2 bases and V by 4 bases; bases with no gene match: 4. The CDR3 DNA is TGCGCCAGCAGCGCCAGCGGGGGTCAAGAGACCCAGTACTTC. The encoded protein is CASSASGGQETQYF.

The chain is built from TRBV7-9 and TRBJ1-5, with D maybe TRBD1 (6 bases). The length of the CDR3 is 19 residues. The germline gives CDR1 SEHNR, CDR2 FQNEAQ (reference sequence). With 6 bases removed from V and 2 bases from J, the gap between germline ends came to 26 bases. The CDR3 loop reads CASRMGGNRGRIGNQPQHF. CDR3 sequence (DNA): TGTGCCAGCAGGATGGGGGGCAACCGGGGTCGGATCGGCAATCAGCCCCAGCATTTT.

The chain combines TRBV27 with TRBJ2-5; the D gene is possibly TRBD1 (5 bases). Trimming pared 6 bases from V and 3 bases from J, leaving 20 bases between. Germline CDR1 and CDR2: MNHEY and SMNVEV (reference sequence). The CDR3 length is 16 residues. CDR3 sequence: CASRPRGDRPKETQYF. The CDR3 DNA is TGTGCCAGCAGACCCCGAGGCGACAGACCTAAAGAGACCCAGTACTTC.

The rearrangement joins TRBV18 to TRBJ1-5; 8 positions match TRBD1. V was clipped by 1 base and J by 6 bases; unmatched bases: 17. Germline-derived CDR1 and CDR2 are KGHSH and LQKENI. The CDR3 consists of 19 residues. CDR3 DNA sequence: TGTGCCAGCTCACCACAGGGACAGGTGGGACGCACCGCAGGTCAGCCCCAGCATTTT. It is translated as CASSPQGQVGRTAGQPQHF.

The chain recombines TRBV19 with TRBJ2-2; TRBD2 agrees at 8 bases. The CDR3 runs 14 residues. V was pared by 7 bases and J by 3 bases, with 4 bases of the junction left unmatched. CDR1 and CDR2 (germline): LNHDA, SQIVND (reference sequence). The CDR3 reads CASNLAGYTGELFF. CDR3 nucleotide sequence: TGTGCCAGTAATTTAGCGGGGTACACCGGGGAGCTGTTTTTT.

The rearrangement links TRBV7-3 to TRBJ2-1; either TRBD1 or TRBD2 may fit D (5 bases each). The CDR3 covers 14 residues. Germline V CDR1 and CDR2: SGHTA, FQGTGA. Trimming took off 8 bases at V and 8 bases at J, with 19 bases between the two ends. CDR3 bases: TGTGCCAGCGGCTCCGGGGCAGGGATGGATGAGCAGTTCTTC. Its translation is CASGSGAGMDEQFF.

This clone was observed a handful of times. The chain employs TRBV10-3 and TRBJ1-2; 12 nucleotides line up with TRBD1. The CDR3 loop spans 15 amino acids. Trimming at V came to 8 bases and at J to 7 bases, leaving 11 bases not matched to a gene. From germline, CDR1 is ENHRY and CDR2 SYGVKD. CDR3 residues: CAISSPGQGAIGYTF. CDR3 in DNA: TGTGCCATCTCCTCCCCGGGACAGGGGGCTATTGGCTACACCTTC.

This clone was seen only once. The chain links TRBV5-5 to TRBJ2-2, with unresolved D. CDR1 is SGHKS and CDR2 is YYEKEE in the germline V gene (reference sequence). Between the trimmed V and J ends, which lost 4 bases and 4 bases, there was a span of 8 bases. The CDR3 totals 13 residues. CDR3 coding DNA: TGTGCCAGCAGCCACCCCGTCACCGGGGAGCTGTTTTTT. It specifies CASSHPVTGELFF.

The V and J genes are TRBV7-8 and TRBJ1-2; 10 bases are shared with TRBD1. CDR1 and CDR2 from the germline V gene are SGHVS and FQNEAQ. There are 14 residues in the CDR3. V was pared by 3 bases and J by 4 bases, with 2 bases of the junction left unmatched. The CDR3 region is CASSFRTGGYGYTF. The CDR3 DNA is TGTGCCAGCAGCTTCCGGACAGGGGGCTATGGCTACACCTTC.

This chain links TRBV27 with TRBJ2-7; no definite D call. This CDR3 region has 13 residues. Deletions cut 6 bases from V and 3 bases from J, with 12 bases between. Germline loops: CDR1 MNHEY, CDR2 SMNVEV (reference sequence). CDR3 sequence reads: CASSPRRGYEQYF. CDR3 nucleotides: TGTGCCAGCAGCCCCCGGCGCGGCTACGAGCAGTACTTC.

The CDR3 nucleotides are TGCGCCAGCAGCTGGACAGGGGGCAAGGATCAGCCCCAGCATTTT. Translation: CASSWTGGKDQPQHF. The V and J genes are TRBV5-1 and TRBJ1-5, with 11 bases aligning to TRBD1. The V gene end was trimmed by 3 bases and the J gene end by 5 bases; junction bases not matched to a gene: 4. CDR3 length: 15 amino acids. Germline V gene sequence: CDR1 SGHRS, CDR2 YFSETQ. Combining the CDR3 with reference TRBV5-1 and TRBJ1-5 gives the whole variable domain KAGVTQTPRYLIKTRGQQVTLSCSPISGHRSVSWYQQTPGQGLQFLFEYFSETQRNKGNFPGRFSGRQFSNSRSEMNVSTLELGDSALYLCASSWTGGKDQPQHFGDGTRLSIL.

This chain uses TRBV14 with TRBJ2-7; 8 bases line up with TRBD2. This CDR3 has 18 residues. The J segment lost 0 bases and the V segment lost 4 bases, leaving 14 bases of the junction unmatched. The germline CDR1 and CDR2 sequences are SGHDN and FVKESK. CDR3 region: CASSLLNYSGVSSYEQYF. CDR3 in DNA: TGTGCCAGCAGCCTACTAAATTATAGCGGGGTTAGCTCCTACGAGCAGTACTTC.

The V call is TRBV5-5, the J call TRBJ2-1; 8 nucleotides line up with TRBD1. Germline V gene data show CDR1 as SGHKS and CDR2 as YYEKEE (reference sequence). With 5 bases clipped from V and 8 bases from J, the junction kept 6 bases outside the gene matches. There are 13 residues in the CDR3. This CDR3 is CASRTGQGDEQFF. CDR3 in DNA: TGTGCCAGCAGAACAGGACAGGGCGATGAGCAGTTCTTC.

In this sample, this clone turned up once. The rearrangement uses TRBV27 and TRBJ2-3, with 7 nucleotides matching TRBD2. Germline V lookup: CDR1 MNHEY, CDR2 SMNVEV (reference sequence). The junction had 9 bases not matched to a gene; V was cut back by 2 bases and J by 4 bases. The CDR3 sequence is 16 residues long. The CDR3 region is CASSLVTGGFADTQYF. The CDR3 DNA follows: TGTGCCAGCAGTTTAGTAACGGGAGGATTTGCAGATACGCAGTATTTT.

The CDR3 sequence is CAWSIRVGEKLFF. The CDR3 DNA sequence: TGTGCCTGGAGTATCAGGGTTGGGGAAAAACTGTTTTTT. The chain uses TRBV30 and TRBJ1-4; D might be TRBD1 (5 bases). There are 13 residues in the CDR3. V was trimmed by 2 bases and J by 8 bases, leaving 12 bases between them. CDR1 is GTSNPN and CDR2 is SVGIG in the germline V gene (reference sequence).

This chain links TRBV6-5 with TRBJ1-4; the D gene is possibly TRBD1 (6 bases). Per germline, CDR1 MNHEY and CDR2 SVGAGI. The CDR3 covers 15 residues. The V end was cut by 0 bases, the J end by 6 bases, with 11 bases between. The CDR3 coding sequence is TGTGCCAGCAGTTACTCCGCAGGGGCGGATGAAAAACTGTTTTTT. Its translation is CASSYSAGADEKLFF.

The chain carries TRBV28 and TRBJ1-5; D gene unclear. Trimming removed 9 bases from V and 7 bases from J, with 13 bases in between. The CDR3 consists of 12 residues. Germline loops: CDR1 MDHEN, CDR2 SYDVKM. The CDR3 spells CASSWGGQPQHF. The CDR3 region has the DNA TGTGCCAGTTCGTGGGGTGGACAGCCCCAGCATTTT.

In DNA form, the CDR3 reads TGCGCCAGCAGCCCAAGTTCTTCAGGGGCGAGGCAGTACTTC. Translation gives CASSPSSSGARQYF. This chain uses TRBV5-1 with TRBJ2-7; TRBD1 is a possible D gene (6 bases). Germline V gene lookup returns CDR1 SGHRS and CDR2 YFSETQ. V lost 4 bases, J lost 9 bases, and 20 bases lay in between. CDR3 length: 14 residues.

J is TRBJ1-1 and V is TRBV13; the D is unclear. The CDR3 runs 13 residues. V shed 2 bases and J shed 2 bases, with 6 bases lying between them. The germline CDR1 and CDR2 sequences are PRHDT and FYEKMQ (reference sequence). The CDR3 is CASSLNDNTEAFF. The DNA for the CDR3 is TGTGCCAGCAGCTTAAATGATAACACTGAAGCTTTCTTT. Full variable domain (remainder filled in from reference TRBV13 and TRBJ1-1): AAGVIQSPRHLIKEKRETATLKCYPIPRHDTVYWYQQGPGQDPQFLISFYEKMQSDKGSIPDRFSAQQFSDYHSELNMSSLELGDSALYFCASSLNDNTEAFFGQGTRLTVV.

The table lists this clone with a count of one. This CDR3 is CASSWGQGNNEQFF. The CDR3 coding sequence is TGTGCCAGCAGCTGGGGACAGGGGAACAATGAGCAGTTCTTC. The chain employs TRBV11-2 and TRBJ2-1, with 10 bases lining up with TRBD1. The length of the CDR3 is 14 residues. Germline V gene data show CDR1 as SGHAT and CDR2 as FQNNGV. V dropped 4 bases and J dropped 5; count of bases not matched to a gene: 2. The complete variable domain, with remaining parts taken from reference TRBV11-2 and TRBJ2-1, reads EAGVAQSPRYKIIEKRQSVAFWCNPISGHATLYWYQQILGQGPKLLIQFQNNGVVDDSQLPKDRFSAERLKGVDSTLKIQPAKLEDSAVYLCASSWGQGNNEQFFGPGTRLTVL.

This chain connects TRBV5-1 to TRBJ2-4, with 15 bases aligning to TRBD2. CDR1 and CDR2 from the germline V gene are SGHRS and YFSETQ. V dropped 4 bases and J dropped 5; count of bases not matched to a gene: 7. This CDR3 spans 17 amino acids. CDR3 protein: CASSAGLAGGIQNIQYF. The CDR3 DNA is TGCGCCAGCAGCGCGGGACTAGCGGGGGGCATCCAAAACATTCAGTACTTC.

The rearrangement joins TRBV18 to TRBJ1-5; D possibly corresponds to TRBD1 (6 bases). Trimming pared 4 bases from V and 6 bases from J, leaving 10 bases between. The CDR3 is made up of 13 amino acids. From germline, CDR1 is KGHSH and CDR2 LQKENI. The CDR3 DNA sequence: TGTGCCAGCTCACGTACAGGGAGTCAGCCCCAGCATTTT. Protein: CASSRTGSQPQHF.

V and J are TRBV6-5 and TRBJ1-2; D might be TRBD1 (5 bases). The CDR3 is 14 residues long. Germline V lookup: CDR1 MNHEY, CDR2 SVGAGI. Trimming left V 5 bases short and J 8 bases short, with 18 bases between. CDR3 region: CASSVRDGLGGYTF. DNA for the CDR3: TGTGCCAGCAGTGTCCGGGACGGCCTTGGAGGCTACACCTTC.

CDR3 protein: CASSPHAGSSYF. The DNA for the CDR3 is TGTGCCAGCAGCCCCCATGCGGGCTCTTCGTACTTC. This sequence joins TRBV7-2 and TRBJ2-5, with a tentative D call TRBD2 (5 bases). CDR1 SGHTA and CDR2 FQGNSA come from the germline V gene. V was shortened by 5 bases and J by 13 bases, with 17 bases between the two germline ends. The CDR3 loop spans 12 amino acids. Filled out from reference TRBV7-2 and TRBJ2-5, the complete variable domain reads GAGVSQSPSNKVTEKGKDVELRCDPISGHTALYWYRQSLGQGLEFLIYFQGNSAPDKSGLPSDRFSAERTGGSVSTLTIQRTQQEDSAVYLCASSPHAGSSYFGPGTRLLVL.

The chain carries TRBV10-1 and TRBJ2-2; D gene uncertain. The CDR3 extends over 14 amino acids. Germline values: CDR1 WNHNN, CDR2 SYGVQD (reference sequence). V was cut by 6 bases and J by 1 base, with 9 bases left in between. As DNA, the CDR3 is TGCGCCAGCAGCCCTCTTCAGAACACCGGGGAGCTGTTTTTT. This gives the protein CASSPLQNTGELFF.